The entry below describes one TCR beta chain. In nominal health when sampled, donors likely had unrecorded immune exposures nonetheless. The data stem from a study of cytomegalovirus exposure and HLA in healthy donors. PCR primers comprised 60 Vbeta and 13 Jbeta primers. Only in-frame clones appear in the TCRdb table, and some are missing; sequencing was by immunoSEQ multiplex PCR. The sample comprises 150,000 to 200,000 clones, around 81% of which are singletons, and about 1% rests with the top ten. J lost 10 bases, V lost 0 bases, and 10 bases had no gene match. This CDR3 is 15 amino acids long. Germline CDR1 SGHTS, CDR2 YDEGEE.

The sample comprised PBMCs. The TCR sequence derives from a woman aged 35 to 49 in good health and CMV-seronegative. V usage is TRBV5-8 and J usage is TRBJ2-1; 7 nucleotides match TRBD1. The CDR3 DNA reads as TGTGCCAGCAGCTTGGGGACAGGACCCGGGACCGAGCAGTTCTTC. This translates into CASSLGTGPGTEQFF.